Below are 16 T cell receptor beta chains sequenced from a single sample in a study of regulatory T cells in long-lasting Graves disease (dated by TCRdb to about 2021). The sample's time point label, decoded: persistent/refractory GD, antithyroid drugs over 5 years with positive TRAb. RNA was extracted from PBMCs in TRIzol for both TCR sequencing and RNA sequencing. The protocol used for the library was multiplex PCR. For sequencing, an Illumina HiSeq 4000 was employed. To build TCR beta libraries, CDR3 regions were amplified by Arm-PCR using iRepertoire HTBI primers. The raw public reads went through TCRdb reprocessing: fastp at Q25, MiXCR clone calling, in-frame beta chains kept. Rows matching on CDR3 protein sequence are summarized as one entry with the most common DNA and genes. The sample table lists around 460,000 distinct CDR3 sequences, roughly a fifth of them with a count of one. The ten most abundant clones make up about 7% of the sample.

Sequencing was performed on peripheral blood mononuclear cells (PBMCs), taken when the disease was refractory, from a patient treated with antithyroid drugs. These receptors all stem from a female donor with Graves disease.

CDR3 region: CANERQAINQPQHF. The CDR3 DNA sequence: TGTGCCAACGAAAGACAGGCAATCAATCAGCCCCAGCATTTT. The J gene is TRBJ1-5, the V gene TRBV6-2 or TRBV6-3, with D tentatively TRBD1 (6 bases). V was cut by 10 bases and J by 3 bases, with 16 bases left in between. The germline CDR1 and CDR2 sequences are MNHEY and SVGEGT. The CDR3 totals 14 residues.

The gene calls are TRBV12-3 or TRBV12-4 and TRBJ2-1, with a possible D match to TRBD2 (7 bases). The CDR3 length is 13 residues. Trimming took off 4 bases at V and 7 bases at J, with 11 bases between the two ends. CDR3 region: CASSSGGRNEQFF. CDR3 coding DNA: TGTGCCAGCAGTTCCGGGGGGCGGAATGAGCAGTTCTTC.

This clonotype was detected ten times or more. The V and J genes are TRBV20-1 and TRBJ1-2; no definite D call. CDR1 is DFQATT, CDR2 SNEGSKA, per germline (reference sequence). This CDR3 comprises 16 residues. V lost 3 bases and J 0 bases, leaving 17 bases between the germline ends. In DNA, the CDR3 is TGCAGTGCTAGCCCGGGCAGCACTAAAGCTAACTATGGCTACACCTTC. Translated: CSASPGSTKANYGYTF.

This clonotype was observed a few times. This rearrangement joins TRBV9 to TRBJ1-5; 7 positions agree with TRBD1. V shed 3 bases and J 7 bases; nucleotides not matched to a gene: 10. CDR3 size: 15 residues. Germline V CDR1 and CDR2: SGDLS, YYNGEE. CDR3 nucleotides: TGTGCCAGCAGCGGGGGAACAGGGGACAGCCAGCCCCAGCATTTT. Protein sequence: CASSGGTGDSQPQHF.

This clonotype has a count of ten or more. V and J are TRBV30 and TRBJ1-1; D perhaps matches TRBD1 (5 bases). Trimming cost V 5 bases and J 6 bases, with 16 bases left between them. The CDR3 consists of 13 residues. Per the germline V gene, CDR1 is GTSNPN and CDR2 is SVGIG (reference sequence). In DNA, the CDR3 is TGTGCCTGGGACAGATTGGTCGGGGCTGAAGCTTTCTTT. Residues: CAWDRLVGAEAFF.

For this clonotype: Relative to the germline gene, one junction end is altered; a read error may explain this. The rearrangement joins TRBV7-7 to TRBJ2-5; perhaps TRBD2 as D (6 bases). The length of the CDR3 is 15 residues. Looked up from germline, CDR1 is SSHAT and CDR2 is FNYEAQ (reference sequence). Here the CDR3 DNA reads TGTGCTAGCAGCTTGGGGGGTTCCGAGGGGGAGACCCAGTACTTC. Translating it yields CASSLGGSEGETQYF.

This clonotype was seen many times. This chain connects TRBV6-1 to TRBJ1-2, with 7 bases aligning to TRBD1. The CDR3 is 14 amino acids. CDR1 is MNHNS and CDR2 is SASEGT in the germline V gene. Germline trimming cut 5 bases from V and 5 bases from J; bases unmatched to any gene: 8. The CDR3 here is CASSTTGVLYGYTF. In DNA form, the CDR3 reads TGTGCCAGCAGTACTACAGGGGTCCTATATGGCTACACCTTC.

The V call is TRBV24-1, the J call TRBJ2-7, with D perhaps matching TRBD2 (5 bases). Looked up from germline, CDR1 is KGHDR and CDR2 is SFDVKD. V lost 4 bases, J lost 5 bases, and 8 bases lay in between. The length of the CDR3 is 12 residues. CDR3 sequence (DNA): TGTGCCACCAGTGAAGGGAGAGACGAGCAGTACTTC. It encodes CATSEGRDEQYF.

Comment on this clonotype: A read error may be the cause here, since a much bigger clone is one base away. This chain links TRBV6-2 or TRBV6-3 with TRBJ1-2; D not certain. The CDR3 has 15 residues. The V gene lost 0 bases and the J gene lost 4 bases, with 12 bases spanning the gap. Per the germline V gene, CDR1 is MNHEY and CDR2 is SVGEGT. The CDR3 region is CASSYSTRQGYGYTF. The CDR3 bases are TGTGCCAGCAGTTACTCGACCCGGCAAGGCTATGGCTACACCTTC.

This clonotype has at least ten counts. The CDR3 loop is CASSYSTRLRRGKETQYF. In DNA form, the CDR3 reads TGTGCCAGCAGTTACTCGACTAGGCTCCGTCGGGGGAAGGAGACCCAGTACTTC. This rearrangement joins TRBV6-5 to TRBJ2-5; tentative D call: TRBD2 (6 bases). Trimming removed 0 bases from V and 5 bases from J, with 22 bases in between. Germline assignment: CDR1 MNHEY and CDR2 SVGAGI. The CDR3 runs to 18 residues.

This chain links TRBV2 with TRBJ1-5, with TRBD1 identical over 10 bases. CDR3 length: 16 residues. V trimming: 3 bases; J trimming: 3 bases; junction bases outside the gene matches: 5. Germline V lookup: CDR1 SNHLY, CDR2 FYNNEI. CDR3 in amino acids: CASSDEGTGVNQPQHF. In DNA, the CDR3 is TGTGCCAGCAGTGATGAGGGGACAGGGGTCAATCAGCCCCAGCATTTT.

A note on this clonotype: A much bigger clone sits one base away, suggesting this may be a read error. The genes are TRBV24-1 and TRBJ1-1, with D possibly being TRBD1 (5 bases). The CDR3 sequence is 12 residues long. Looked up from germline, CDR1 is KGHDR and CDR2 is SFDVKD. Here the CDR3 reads CATIDLGGEAFF. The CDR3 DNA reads TGTGCCACCATTGATTTGGGGGGAGAAGCTTTCTTT.

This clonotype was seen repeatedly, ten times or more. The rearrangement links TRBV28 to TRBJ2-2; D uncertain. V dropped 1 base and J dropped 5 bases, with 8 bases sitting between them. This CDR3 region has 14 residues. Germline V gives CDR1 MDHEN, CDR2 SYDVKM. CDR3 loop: CASSLLPETGELFF. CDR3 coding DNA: TGTGCCAGCAGTTTATTACCCGAGACCGGGGAGCTGTTTTTT. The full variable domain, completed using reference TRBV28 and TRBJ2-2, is DVKVTQSSRYLVKRTGEKVFLECVQDMDHENMFWYRQDPGLGLRLIYFSYDVKMKEKGDIPEGYSVSREKKERFSLILESASTNQTSMYLCASSLLPETGELFFGEGSRLTVL.

Here the CDR3 reads CASSQEERGAYNEQFF. The CDR3 coding sequence is TGTGCCAGCAGCCAAGAGGAGCGGGGAGCCTACAATGAGCAGTTCTTC. The chain combines TRBV3-1 with TRBJ2-1, with 7 bases aligning to TRBD2. The germline gives CDR1 LGHDT, CDR2 YNNKEL (reference sequence). After removal of 0 bases from V and 2 bases from J, the junction contained 4 bases not matched to a gene. There are 16 residues in the CDR3.

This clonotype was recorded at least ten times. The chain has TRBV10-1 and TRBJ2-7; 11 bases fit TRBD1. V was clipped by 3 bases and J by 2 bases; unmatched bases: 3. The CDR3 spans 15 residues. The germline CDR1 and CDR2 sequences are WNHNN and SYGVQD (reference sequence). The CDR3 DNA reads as TGCGCCAGCAGTGATGGACAGGGGGCCCCCTACGAGCAGTACTTC. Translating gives CASSDGQGAPYEQYF.

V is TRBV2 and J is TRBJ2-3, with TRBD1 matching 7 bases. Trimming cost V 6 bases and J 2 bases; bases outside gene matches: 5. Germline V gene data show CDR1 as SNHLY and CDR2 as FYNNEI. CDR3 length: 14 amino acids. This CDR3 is CASRPTGDTDTQYF. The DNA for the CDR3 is TGTGCCAGCAGGCCTACAGGGGACACAGATACGCAGTATTTT.